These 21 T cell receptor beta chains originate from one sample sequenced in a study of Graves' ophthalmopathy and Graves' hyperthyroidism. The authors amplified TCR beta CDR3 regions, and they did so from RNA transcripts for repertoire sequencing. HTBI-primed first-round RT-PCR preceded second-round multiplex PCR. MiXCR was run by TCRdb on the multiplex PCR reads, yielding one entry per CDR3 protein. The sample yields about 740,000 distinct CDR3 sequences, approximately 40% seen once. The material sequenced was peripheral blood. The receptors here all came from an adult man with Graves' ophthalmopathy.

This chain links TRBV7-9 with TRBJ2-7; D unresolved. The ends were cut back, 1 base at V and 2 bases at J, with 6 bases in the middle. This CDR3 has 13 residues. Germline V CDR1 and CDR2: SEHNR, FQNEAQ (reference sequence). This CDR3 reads CASSLGITYEQYF. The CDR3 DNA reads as TGTGCCAGCAGCTTAGGTATCACCTACGAGCAGTACTTC.

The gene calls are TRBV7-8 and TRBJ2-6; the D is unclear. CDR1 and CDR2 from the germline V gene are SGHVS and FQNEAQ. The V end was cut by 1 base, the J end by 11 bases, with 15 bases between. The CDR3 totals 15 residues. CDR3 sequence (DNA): TGTGCCAGCAGCTTAGGCCCCTCTTGGGTCTACGTCCTGACTTTC. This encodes CASSLGPSWVYVLTF.

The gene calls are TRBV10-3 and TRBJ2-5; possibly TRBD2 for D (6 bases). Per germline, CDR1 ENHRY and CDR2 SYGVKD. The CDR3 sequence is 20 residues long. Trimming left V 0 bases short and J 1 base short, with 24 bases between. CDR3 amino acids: CAISESNGLGTGEGQETQYF. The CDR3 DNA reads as TGTGCCATCAGTGAGTCGAACGGACTCGGGACGGGAGAGGGCCAAGAGACCCAGTACTTC.

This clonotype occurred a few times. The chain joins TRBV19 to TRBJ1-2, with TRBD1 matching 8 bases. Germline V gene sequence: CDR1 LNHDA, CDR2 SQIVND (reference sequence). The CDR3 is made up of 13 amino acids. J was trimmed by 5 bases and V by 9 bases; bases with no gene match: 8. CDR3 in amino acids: CASGRGRRYGYTF. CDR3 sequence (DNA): TGTGCCAGCGGCAGGGGGCGCCGGTATGGCTACACCTTC.

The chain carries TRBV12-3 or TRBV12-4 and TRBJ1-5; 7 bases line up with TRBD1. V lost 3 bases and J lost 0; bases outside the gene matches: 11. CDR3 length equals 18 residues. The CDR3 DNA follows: TGTGCCAGCAGTTTTCGTCCAGGGGGACGAAGTAGCAATCAGCCCCAGCATTTT. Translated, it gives CASSFRPGGRSSNQPQHF.

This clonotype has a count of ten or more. CDR3 protein: CATSRTGFDPFQETQYF. Here the CDR3 DNA reads TGTGCCACCAGCAGGACAGGCTTTGACCCATTCCAAGAGACCCAGTACTTC. The V call is TRBV15, the J call TRBJ2-5, with TRBD1 as a possible D gene (6 bases). Trimming removed 3 bases at V and 1 base at J, with 18 bases between. The CDR3 extends over 17 amino acids. Germline V gene lookup returns CDR1 LNHNV and CDR2 YYDKDF (reference sequence).

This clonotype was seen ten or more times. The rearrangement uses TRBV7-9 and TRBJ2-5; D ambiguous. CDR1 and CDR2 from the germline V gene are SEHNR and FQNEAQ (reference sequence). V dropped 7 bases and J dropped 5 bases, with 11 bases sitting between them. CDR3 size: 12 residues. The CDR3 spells CASTPNLETQYF. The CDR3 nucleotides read TGTGCCAGCACTCCGAATCTGGAGACCCAGTACTTC.

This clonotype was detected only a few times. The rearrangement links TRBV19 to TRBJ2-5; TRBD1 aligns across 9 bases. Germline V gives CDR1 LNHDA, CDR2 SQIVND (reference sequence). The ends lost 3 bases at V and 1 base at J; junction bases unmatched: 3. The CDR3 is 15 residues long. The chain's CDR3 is CASSILGQGQETQYF. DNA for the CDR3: TGTGCCAGTAGTATCTTGGGACAGGGCCAAGAGACCCAGTACTTC.

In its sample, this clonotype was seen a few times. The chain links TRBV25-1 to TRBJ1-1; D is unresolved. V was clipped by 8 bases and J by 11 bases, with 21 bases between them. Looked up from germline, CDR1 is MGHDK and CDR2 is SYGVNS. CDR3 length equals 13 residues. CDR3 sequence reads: CASGSPLDRAAFF. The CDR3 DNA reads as TGTGCCAGCGGATCCCCCTTAGACCGAGCGGCTTTCTTT.

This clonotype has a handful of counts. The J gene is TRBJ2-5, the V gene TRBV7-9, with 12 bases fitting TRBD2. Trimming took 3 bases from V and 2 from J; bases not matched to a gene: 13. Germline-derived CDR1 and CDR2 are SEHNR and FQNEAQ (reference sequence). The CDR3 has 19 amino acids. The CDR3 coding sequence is TGTGCCAGCAGCTTCCCTAGCGGGAGGGCGACAACCTTACAAGAGACCCAGTACTTC. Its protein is CASSFPSGRATTLQETQYF.

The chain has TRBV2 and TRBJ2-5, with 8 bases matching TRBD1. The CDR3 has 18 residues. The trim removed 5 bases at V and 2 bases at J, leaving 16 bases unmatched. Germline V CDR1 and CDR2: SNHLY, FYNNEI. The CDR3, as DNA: TGTGCCAGCAGTTCCATCGCCGGCAGGGGGCTGGGGCAAGAGACCCAGTACTTC. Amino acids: CASSSIAGRGLGQETQYF. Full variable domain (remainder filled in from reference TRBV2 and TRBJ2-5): EPEVTQTPSHQVTQMGQEVILRCVPISNHLYFYWYRQILGQKVEFLVSFYNNEISEKSEIFDDQFSVERPDGSNFTLKIRSTKLEDSAMYFCASSSIAGRGLGQETQYFGPGTRLLVL.

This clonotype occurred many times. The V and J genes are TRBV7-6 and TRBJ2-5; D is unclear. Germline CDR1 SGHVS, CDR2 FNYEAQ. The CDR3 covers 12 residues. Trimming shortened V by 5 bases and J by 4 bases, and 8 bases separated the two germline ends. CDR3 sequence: CASSQSRETQYF. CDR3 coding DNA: TGTGCCAGCAGCCAATCTAGAGAGACCCAGTACTTC.

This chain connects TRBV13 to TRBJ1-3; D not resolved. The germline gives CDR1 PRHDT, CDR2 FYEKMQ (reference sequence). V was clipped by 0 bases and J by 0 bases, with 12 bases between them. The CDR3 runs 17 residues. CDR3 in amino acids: CASSLGQWRTSGNTIYF. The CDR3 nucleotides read TGTGCCAGCAGCTTAGGCCAATGGCGGACCTCTGGAAACACCATATATTTT.

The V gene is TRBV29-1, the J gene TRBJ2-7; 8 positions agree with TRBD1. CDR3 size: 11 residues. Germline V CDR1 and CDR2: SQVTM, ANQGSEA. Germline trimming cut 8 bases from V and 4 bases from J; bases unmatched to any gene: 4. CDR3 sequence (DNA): TGCAGCTCATGGGACAGGTACGAGCAGTACTTC. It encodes CSSWDRYEQYF.

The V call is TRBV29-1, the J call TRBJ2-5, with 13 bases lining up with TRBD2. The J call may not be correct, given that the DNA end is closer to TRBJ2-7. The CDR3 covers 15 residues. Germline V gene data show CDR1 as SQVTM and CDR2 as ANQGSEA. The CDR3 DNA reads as TGCAGCGTTAGACTAGCGGGAGGCCCCTCCTACGAGCAGTACTTC. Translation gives CSVRLAGGPSYEQYF.

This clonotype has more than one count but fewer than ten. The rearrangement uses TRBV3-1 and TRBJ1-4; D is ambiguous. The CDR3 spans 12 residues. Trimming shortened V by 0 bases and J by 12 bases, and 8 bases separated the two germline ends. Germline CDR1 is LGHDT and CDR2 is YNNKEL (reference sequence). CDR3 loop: CASSQERAELFF. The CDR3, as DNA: TGTGCCAGCAGCCAAGAGCGGGCCGAACTGTTTTTT. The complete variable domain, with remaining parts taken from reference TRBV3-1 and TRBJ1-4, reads DTAVSQTPKYLVTQMGNDKSIKCEQNLGHDTMYWYKQDSKKFLKIMFSYNNKELIINETVPNRFSPKSPDKAHLNLHINSLELGDSAVYFCASSQERAELFFGSGTQLSVL.

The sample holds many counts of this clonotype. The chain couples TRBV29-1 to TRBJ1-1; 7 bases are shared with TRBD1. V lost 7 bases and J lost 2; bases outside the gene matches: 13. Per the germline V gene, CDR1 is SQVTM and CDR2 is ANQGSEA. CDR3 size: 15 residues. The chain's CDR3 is CSGEAATGDNTEAFF. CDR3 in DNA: TGCAGCGGCGAGGCGGCAACAGGGGACAACACTGAAGCTTTCTTT.

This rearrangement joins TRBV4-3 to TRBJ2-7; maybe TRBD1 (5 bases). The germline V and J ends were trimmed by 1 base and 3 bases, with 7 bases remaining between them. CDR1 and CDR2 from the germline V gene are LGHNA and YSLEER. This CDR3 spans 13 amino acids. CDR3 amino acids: CASSQGTHYEQYF. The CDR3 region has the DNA TGCGCCAGCAGCCAAGGGACACACTACGAGCAGTACTTC.

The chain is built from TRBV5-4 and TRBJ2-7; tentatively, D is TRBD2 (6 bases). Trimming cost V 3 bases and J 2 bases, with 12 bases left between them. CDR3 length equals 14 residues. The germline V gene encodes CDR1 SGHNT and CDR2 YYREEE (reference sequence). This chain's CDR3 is CASSYGGSTYEQYF. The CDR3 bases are TGTGCCAGCAGCTACGGAGGGAGCACCTACGAGCAGTACTTC. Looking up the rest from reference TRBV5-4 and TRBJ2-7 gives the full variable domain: ETGVTQSPTHLIKTRGQQVTLRCSSQSGHNTVSWYQQALGQGPQFIFQYYREEENGRGNFPPRFSGLQFPNYSSELNVNALELDDSALYLCASSYGGSTYEQYFGPGTRLTVT.

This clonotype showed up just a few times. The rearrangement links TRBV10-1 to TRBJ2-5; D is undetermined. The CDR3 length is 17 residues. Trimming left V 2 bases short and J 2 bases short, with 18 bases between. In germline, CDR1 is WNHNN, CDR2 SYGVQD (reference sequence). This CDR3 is CASSEENVRVHQETQYF. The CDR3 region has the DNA TGCGCCAGCAGTGAGGAAAATGTCCGGGTTCATCAAGAGACCCAGTACTTC.

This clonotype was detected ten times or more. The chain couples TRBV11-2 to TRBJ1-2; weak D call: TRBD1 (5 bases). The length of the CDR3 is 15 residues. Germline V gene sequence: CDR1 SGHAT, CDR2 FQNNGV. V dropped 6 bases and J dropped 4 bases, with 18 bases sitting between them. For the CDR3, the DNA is TGTGCCAGCAGTTTCCATCTACGACAGCTCTATGGCTACACCTTC. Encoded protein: CASSFHLRQLYGYTF.